The 3 T cell receptor beta chains below all came from one sample that was sequenced in a study of response to subunit inactivated influenza vaccine. TCRdb processed the RT-PCR reads anew with MiXCR; each CDR3 protein has one entry. The repertoire holds about 180,000 distinct CDR3 sequences, nearly 9.5% seen once, with approximately 10% in the top ten. The material was non-naive T cells sorted from PBMCs, obtained on the day of vaccination. These receptors were taken from a man aged 45-65 years who received an inactivated influenza vaccine.

This clonotype turned up a few times. The chain joins TRBV12-3 or TRBV12-4 to TRBJ1-3; D is perhaps TRBD1 (6 bases). Trimming removed 1 base at V and 7 bases at J, with 14 bases between. CDR3 length equals 15 residues. The CDR3 nucleotides are TGTGCCAGCAGTTTAGGGACAGCGGTCGGGAACACCATATATTTT. Translating it yields CASSLGTAVGNTIYF.

This clonotype was seen at least ten times. This chain connects TRBV12-3 or TRBV12-4 to TRBJ2-1; weak D call: TRBD1 (6 bases). This CDR3 is built from 14 residues. The V end lost 6 bases, the J end lost 10 bases, and 19 bases lay between the germline ends. The CDR3 sequence is CASSPTTGYGEQFF. The DNA for the CDR3 is TGTGCCAGCAGCCCTACTACAGGGTACGGGGAGCAGTTCTTC.

This clonotype was detected once. The rearrangement uses TRBV6-2 or TRBV6-3 and TRBJ2-7; 10 bases are a match to TRBD2. CDR1 is MNHEY and CDR2 is SVGEGT in the germline V gene. This CDR3 contains 13 residues. The V gene end was trimmed by 8 bases and the J gene end by 5 bases; junction bases not matched to a gene: 6. The CDR3 reads CASLAGAGHEQYF. In DNA, the CDR3 is TGTGCCAGCCTAGCGGGAGCCGGCCACGAGCAGTACTTC.